This TCR beta chain was profiled in a study of T cell responses to AZD1222 COVID-19 vaccine. Produced via immunoSEQ multiplex PCR; TCRdb's table is partial and in-frame only. In the table there are about 70,000 clones, about 83% of which are singletons. CDR3 length equals 15 residues. Germline V gene sequence: CDR1 SGHTA, CDR2 FQGNSA. The J segment lost 5 bases and the V segment lost 2 bases, leaving 4 bases of the junction unmatched. As concerns this clone: The antigen remains undetermined.

Pooling of second doses given at about 4 or about 12 weeks was done. Study results and caveats: Just five to seven AZD1222 recipients tested seropositive at baseline. White British donors predominated, females outnumbered males, and clonal diversity was possibly underestimated.

The receptor's source is an adult who received the AZD1222 COVID-19 vaccine. This chain uses TRBV7-2 with TRBJ1-5, with 9 nucleotides matching TRBD1. Sequencing was performed on peripheral blood, taken 28 days after the second AZD1222 dose. The CDR3 region is CASSLYGQGHQPQHF. CDR3 nucleotides: TGTGCCAGCAGCTTATACGGACAGGGGCATCAGCCCCAGCATTTT.